Reported below is one T cell receptor (beta chain). V gave up 5 bases and J gave up 5 bases; unmatched junction bases: 9. The CDR3 totals 15 residues. Germline values: CDR1 SGHVS, CDR2 FQNEAQ. These data come from a study of T cell responses to AZD1222 COVID-19 vaccine. Sequenced by immunoSEQ multiplex PCR; TCRdb stores in-frame clones only, minus some. Among roughly 120,000 clones, around 90% were seen once, and the ten largest hold just over 4%. The TCR originated in an adult who received the MenACWY meningococcal vaccine as a control. This sample comprised peripheral blood, obtained 28 days after the second dose of the MenACWY control vaccine. V usage is TRBV7-8 and J usage is TRBJ1-1, with 9 positions matching TRBD1. The CDR3 region is CASSNPYRGRTEAFF. The CDR3 DNA sequence: TGTGCCAGCAGCAACCCGTACAGGGGGCGTACTGAAGCTTTCTTT.